The 17 T cell receptor beta chains listed next were all sequenced from one sample in a study of cytomegalovirus exposure and HLA in healthy donors. TCRdb's table, derived via immunoSEQ multiplex PCR, lists solely in-frame clones and lacks some. This table has under 50,000 clones, roughly 94% appearing once. Sequencing was carried out using PBMCs. The receptors originated from a woman between 18 and 30 years old in good health and CMV-seropositive.

This chain joins TRBV19 and TRBJ2-1; TRBD2 matches at 8 bases. This CDR3 comprises 17 residues. Germline V gene sequence: CDR1 LNHDA, CDR2 SQIVND (reference sequence). V lost 6 bases to trimming and J lost 1 base; unmatched junction nucleotides: 11. In DNA, the CDR3 is TGTGCCAGTAGCGGGAGGGCAGTTGTAAGGTCCTACAATGAGCAGTTCTTC. It encodes CASSGRAVVRSYNEQFF. The full variable domain, with the rest looked up from reference TRBV19 and TRBJ2-1, is DGGITQSPKYLFRKEGQNVTLSCEQNLNHDAMYWYRQDPGQGLRLIYYSQIVNDFQKGDIAEGYSVSREKKESFPLTVTSAQKNPTAFYLCASSGRAVVRSYNEQFFGPGTRLTVL.

The chain recombines TRBV18 with TRBJ2-7; weak D call: TRBD2 (7 bases). Trimming removed 5 bases at V and 5 bases at J, with 22 bases between. CDR3 length equals 16 residues. CDR1 is KGHSH and CDR2 is LQKENI in the germline V gene. Written as DNA, the CDR3 is TGTGCCAGCTCAACAAAAGGGGGGGGCTTTTCGGACGAGCAGTACTTC. It translates to CASSTKGGGFSDEQYF.

The chain carries TRBV11-2 and TRBJ2-2; 8 bases match TRBD1. CDR3 length: 16 amino acids. V lost 4 bases and J lost 5; bases outside the gene matches: 9. Germline V gene data show CDR1 as SGHAT and CDR2 as FQNNGV. CDR3 in amino acids: CASSSQGARRTGELFF. The CDR3 DNA sequence: TGTGCCAGCAGCTCCCAGGGGGCCAGGCGAACCGGGGAGCTGTTTTTT.

This chain joins TRBV27 and TRBJ2-4; tentatively, D is TRBD1 (6 bases). Between the trimmed V and J ends, which lost 5 bases and 0 bases, there was a span of 17 bases. There are 17 residues in the CDR3. CDR1 MNHEY and CDR2 SMNVEV come from the germline V gene (reference sequence). CDR3 sequence reads: CASSETGMGVAKNIQYF. For the CDR3, the DNA is TGTGCCAGCAGTGAAACAGGGATGGGGGTAGCCAAAAACATTCAGTACTTC.

This chain links TRBV5-8 with TRBJ2-5; TRBD1 matches 10 bases. Per germline, CDR1 SGHTS and CDR2 YDEGEE. After removal of 2 bases from V and 3 bases from J, the junction contained 4 bases not matched to a gene. The CDR3 runs to 15 residues. The chain's CDR3 is CASSFSGTGEETQYF. In nucleotides, the CDR3 is TGTGCCAGCAGCTTCAGCGGGACAGGGGAAGAGACCCAGTACTTC.

This chain uses TRBV6-4 with TRBJ2-1; 10 positions match TRBD2. The CDR3 is 16 amino acids. V lost 9 bases to trimming and J lost 6 bases; unmatched junction nucleotides: 14. CDR1 and CDR2 (germline): MRHNA, SNTAGT. CDR3 loop: CARGLAHFSGGNEQFF. CDR3 nucleotides: TGTGCCAGGGGACTAGCGCATTTCTCCGGGGGCAATGAGCAGTTCTTC.

The rearrangement links TRBV25-1 to TRBJ2-1, with D perhaps TRBD2 (5 bases). The length of the CDR3 is 12 residues. V was cut by 4 bases and J by 9 bases, with 10 bases left in between. CDR1 is MGHDK, CDR2 SYGVNS, per germline. The CDR3 DNA is TGTGCCAGCAGTGGATGGAGCGGTGAGCAGTTCTTC. It codes for CASSGWSGEQFF.

The V call is TRBV19, the J call TRBJ2-7; 9 bases map to TRBD2. This CDR3 spans 15 amino acids. The germline gives CDR1 LNHDA, CDR2 SQIVND (reference sequence). V lost 3 bases, J lost 4 bases, and 7 bases stayed unmatched. CDR3 amino acids: CASSINSGSTYEQYF. DNA for the CDR3: TGTGCCAGTAGTATTAATAGCGGGAGTACGTACGAGCAGTACTTC.

The chain has TRBV5-1 and TRBJ2-2, with unresolved D. The CDR3 length is 13 residues. Germline V lookup: CDR1 SGHRS, CDR2 YFSETQ. Trimming removed 4 bases at V and 3 bases at J, with 7 bases between. The CDR3 DNA reads TGCGCCAGCAGCATCACAGACACCGGGGAGCTGTTTTTT. Residues: CASSITDTGELFF.

The chain has TRBV6-1 and TRBJ2-7; the match to TRBD2 covers 10 bases. V lost 2 bases and J lost 8; bases outside the gene matches: 9. Germline CDR1 is MNHNS and CDR2 is SASEGT. This CDR3 region has 15 residues. Here the CDR3 reads CASSEQGLAREKQYF. Here the CDR3 DNA reads TGTGCCAGCAGTGAACAGGGACTAGCGAGAGAAAAGCAGTACTTC.

This clone was recorded only once. The chain uses TRBV13 and TRBJ2-7; TRBD2 is a possible D gene (5 bases). The CDR3 length is 14 residues. The germline CDR1 and CDR2 sequences are PRHDT and FYEKMQ (reference sequence). Between the trimmed V and J ends, which lost 4 bases and 0 bases, there was a span of 10 bases. The CDR3 here is CASSSSGISYEQYF. In DNA form, the CDR3 reads TGTGCCAGCAGCTCGTCCGGGATCTCCTACGAGCAGTACTTC.

This rearrangement joins TRBV11-3 to TRBJ2-2, with 8 nucleotides matching TRBD2. CDR3 size: 15 residues. V shed 8 bases, J shed 1 base, and the junction held 6 bases outside the gene matches. CDR1 SGHNT and CDR2 YENEEA come from the germline V gene. DNA for the CDR3: TGTGCCAGCCGCAGCGGGAGTCGGAACACCGGGGAGCTGTTTTTT. It codes for CASRSGSRNTGELFF.

With respect to this clone: Other DNA sequences from this sample encode an identical CDR3 as well. The chain couples TRBV19 to TRBJ2-7, with a tentative D call TRBD2 (6 bases). The V gene lost 2 bases and the J gene lost 2 bases, with 10 bases spanning the gap. From germline, CDR1 is LNHDA and CDR2 SQIVND (reference sequence). This CDR3 spans 14 amino acids. DNA for the CDR3: TGTGCCAGTAGTATAACGGGAGAGGCCTACGAGCAGTACTTC. Its translation: CASSITGEAYEQYF.

This chain connects TRBV21-1 to TRBJ2-3; the table's D call of TRBD2 was not tested on the DNA. TRBV21-1 is described as a pseudogene. This CDR3 has 16 amino acids. CDR3 DNA sequence: TGTGCCAGCATCTGGCGCGGGACTACATGCACAGATACGCAGTATTTT. Translated: CASIWRGTTCTDTQYF.

This clone has just a few counts. The chain links TRBV10-3 to TRBJ2-1; TRBD1 agrees at 9 bases. Germline V gene sequence: CDR1 ENHRY, CDR2 SYGVKD. The CDR3 extends over 19 amino acids. J gave up 0 bases and V 0 bases, and 9 bases lay outside the gene matches. CDR3 loop: CAISESRGTGLISYNEQFF. The CDR3 nucleotides are TGTGCCATCAGTGAGTCGAGGGGGACAGGGCTCATCTCCTACAATGAGCAGTTCTTC.

The chain carries TRBV7-8 and TRBJ2-5, with D maybe TRBD2 (5 bases). The CDR3 runs 14 residues. The V gene lost 1 base and the J gene lost 4 bases, with 10 bases spanning the gap. The germline V gene encodes CDR1 SGHVS and CDR2 FQNEAQ. CDR3 in amino acids: CASSLGLAGETQYF. The CDR3 nucleotides are TGTGCCAGCAGCTTAGGCCTAGCTGGAGAGACCCAGTACTTC.

The chain has TRBV29-1 and TRBJ1-1; the D is unclear. The V end lost 2 bases, the J end lost 1 base, and 11 bases lay between the germline ends. The length of the CDR3 is 14 residues. Germline V gene sequence: CDR1 SQVTM, CDR2 ANQGSEA. CDR3 DNA: TGCAGCGTTGAAATTTACCCGGGGAACACTGAAGCTTTCTTT. This codes for CSVEIYPGNTEAFF.